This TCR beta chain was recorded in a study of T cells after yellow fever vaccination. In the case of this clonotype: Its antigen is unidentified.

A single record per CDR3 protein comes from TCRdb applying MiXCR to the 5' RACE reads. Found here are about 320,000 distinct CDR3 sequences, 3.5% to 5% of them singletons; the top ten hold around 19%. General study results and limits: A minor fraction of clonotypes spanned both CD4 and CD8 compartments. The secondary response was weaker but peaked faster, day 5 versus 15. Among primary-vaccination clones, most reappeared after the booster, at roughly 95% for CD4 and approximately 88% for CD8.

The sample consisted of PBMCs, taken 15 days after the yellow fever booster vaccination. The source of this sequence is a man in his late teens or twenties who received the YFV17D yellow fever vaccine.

The DNA for the CDR3 is TGTGCCACCAGTGATTTGGCCCCGGTCGATGAGCAGTTCTTC. This encodes CATSDLAPVDEQFF. V usage is TRBV24-1 and J usage is TRBJ2-1; unclear D gene. This CDR3 has 14 residues. The V end lost 0 bases, the J end lost 8 bases, and 10 bases lay between the germline ends. Looked up from germline, CDR1 is KGHDR and CDR2 is SFDVKD.